Listed below are T cell receptor beta chains from one sample, sequenced in a study of blood T cell repertoires in COVID-19. The protocol was immunoSEQ multiplex PCR, while the TCRdb copy is restricted to in-frame clones and leaves out a portion. The table records about 73,000 clones, about 88% of them present only once. The specimen was peripheral blood. The origin of the receptors is a man at least 80 years old with acute or convalescent COVID-19. Each CDR3 is given with its conserved first and last residue. D genes are given only for firm matches. Size is omitted from some rows. Given values are once, few, many or a class for expanded clones.

V	J	length	D	size	DNA	CDR3
TRBV5-4	TRBJ1-1	14	TRBD1	NA	TGTGCCAGCCGTCAGGGGGCCACCAAGACTGAAGCTTTCTTT	CASRQGATKTEAFF
TRBV3-1/TRBV3-2	TRBJ1-1	13	NA	NA	TGTGCCAGCAGCTGGCAGGCAGACACTGAAGCTTTCTTT	CASSWQADTEAFF
TRBV19	TRBJ2-3	15	TRBD2	NA	TGTGCCAGTAGTTTAGCGGGAGGGCCGGGGAGTACGCAGTATTTT	CASSLAGGPGSTQYF
TRBV27	TRBJ1-1	15	NA	NA	TGTGCCAGCAGTCCTCCGGGACACCTGAACACTGAAGCTTTCTTT	CASSPPGHLNTEAFF
TRBV3-1/TRBV3-2	TRBJ2-7	14	NA	NA	TGTGCCAGCAGCCAAGATCAGGTTCTTAGCGAGCAGTACTTC	CASSQDQVLSEQYF
TRBV12-3/TRBV12-4	TRBJ1-1	12	NA	NA	TGTGCCAGCAGGGGGACATACACTGAAGCTTTCTTT	CASRGTYTEAFF
TRBV2	TRBJ1-2	14	TRBD1	NA	TGTGCCAGCAGTATGTGGACAGGGCTCTATGGCTACACCTTC	CASSMWTGLYGYTF
TRBV12-3/TRBV12-4	TRBJ2-7	13	NA	NA	TGTGCCAGCAGTTCGACAGCGACCTACGAGCAGTACTTC	CASSSTATYEQYF
TRBV6-5	TRBJ2-7	15	TRBD1	NA	TGTGCCAGCAGTTACTCAGGGACAGGGGAGGGCGAGCAGTACTTC	CASSYSGTGEGEQYF
TRBV6-5	TRBJ2-3	15	TRBD2	NA	TGTGCCACCTCGGGAGGCGGGGGGCCCCCAGATACGCAGTATTTT	CATSGGGGPPDTQYF
TRBV5-4	TRBJ2-2	17	TRBD2	NA	TGTGCCAGCAGCCCTGGTACGAGCGGGAGGGACACCGGGGAGCTGTTTTTT	CASSPGTSGRDTGELFF
TRBV27	TRBJ2-1	15	TRBD2	NA	TGTGCCAGCAGTTTAGGGACTAGCGGGAGCAATGAGCAGTTCTTC	CASSLGTSGSNEQFF
TRBV4-1	TRBJ1-2	13	NA	NA	TGCGCCAGCAGGTACACAGGGTCCCCCGGCTACACCTTC	CASRYTGSPGYTF
TRBV3-1/TRBV3-2	TRBJ1-3	12	NA	NA	TGTGCCACCCAGGGACTTGGGAACACCATATATTTT	CATQGLGNTIYF
TRBV11-1	TRBJ1-1	13	NA	NA	TGTGCCAGCAGCTCGAGGGGGGGCTTAGGAGCTTTCTTT	CASSSRGGLGAFF
TRBV30	TRBJ2-1	16	TRBD2	NA	TGTGCCTGGAGTGTCGGAACTAGCGGGAGTAATAATGAGCAGTTCTTC	CAWSVGTSGSNNEQFF
TRBV24-1	TRBJ2-1	16	NA	NA	TGTGCCACCAGTGATTTGGGTCCTAGCTCCTACAATGAGCAGTTCTTC	CATSDLGPSSYNEQFF
TRBV14	TRBJ1-6	13	NA	NA	TGTGCCAGCAGCCAGACACCGAATTCACCCCTCCACTTT	CASSQTPNSPLHF
TRBV2	TRBJ2-1	14	TRBD1	NA	TGTGCCAGCATTGCAGGGACAGGGAGACATGAGCAGTTCTTC	CASIAGTGRHEQFF
TRBV12-5	TRBJ2-1	11	NA	NA	TGTGCTAGTGGTGCGGAGATTGAGCAGTTCTTC	CASGAEIEQFF
TRBV25-1	TRBJ1-2	13	NA	NA	TGTGCCAGCAGTGAACGGCTAGAGGGAGGCTACACCTTC	CASSERLEGGYTF
TRBV7-9	TRBJ2-5	13	NA	NA	TGTGCCAGCAGCCGACAAGGGAGAGAGACCCAGTACTTC	CASSRQGRETQYF
TRBV5-4	TRBJ2-7	15	NA	NA	TGTGCCAGCAGCCGGATGGGGGCAGATCTCTACGAGCAGTACTTC	CASSRMGADLYEQYF
TRBV18	TRBJ1-6	15	TRBD1	NA	TGTGCCAGCTCACCCCAACAGGGGGCGGAGTCACCCCTCCACTTT	CASSPQQGAESPLHF
TRBV19	TRBJ2-3	15	NA	NA	TGTGCCAGTAGTATGCTGGGACAAGACACAGATACGCAGTATTTT	CASSMLGQDTDTQYF
TRBV7-9	TRBJ1-2	15	TRBD1	NA	TGTGCCAGCAGCTTGGCACAGGGGGACGGCTATGGCTACACCTTC	CASSLAQGDGYGYTF
TRBV5-1	TRBJ2-3	16	TRBD2	NA	TGCGCCAGCAGCTTGGACAGCGGGGTTAGCACAGATACGCAGTATTTT	CASSLDSGVSTDTQYF
TRBV7-3	TRBJ1-2	13	TRBD1	NA	TGTGCCAGCAGCGGGGGGACAGGGGATGGCTACACCTTC	CASSGGTGDGYTF
TRBV6-1	TRBJ1-5	14	TRBD1	NA	TGTGCCAGCAGTGAGGGACAGGGAGGCCAGCCCCAGCATTTT	CASSEGQGGQPQHF
TRBV3-1/TRBV3-2	TRBJ2-7	14	NA	few	TGTGCCAGCAGCCAAATGTCGCAGGGGAGCGAGCAGTACTTC	CASSQMSQGSEQYF
TRBV5-1	TRBJ2-3	15	NA	NA	TGCGCCAGCAGCCCAACGACTCTCCTCACAGATACGCAGTATTTT	CASSPTTLLTDTQYF
TRBV2	TRBJ1-6	14	NA	NA	TGTGCCAGCAGACCCTCCAGGGGAGCCTCACCCCTCCACTTT	CASRPSRGASPLHF
TRBV6-1	TRBJ1-2	14	NA	NA	TGTGCCAGCAGTGAGGGGCAGGGAATAAGTGGCTACACCTTC	CASSEGQGISGYTF
TRBV7-7	TRBJ2-1	14	NA	NA	TGTGCCAGCAGCTTAGACGGAGAGTACAATGAGCAGTTCTTC	CASSLDGEYNEQFF
TRBV24-1	TRBJ2-2	13	NA	NA	TGTGCCACCAGTCAACTTAACACCGGGGAGCTGTTTTTT	CATSQLNTGELFF
TRBV7-9	TRBJ2-5	13	NA	NA	TGTGCCAGCAGCCGGACAGTCCAAGAGACCCAGTACTTC	CASSRTVQETQYF
TRBV2	TRBJ2-2	12	TRBD1	NA	TGTGCCAGTGGGACAGTTGCCGGGGAGCTGTTTTTT	CASGTVAGELFF
TRBV19	TRBJ1-2	13	NA	few	TGTGCCAGTCGGGGGGGCGTTGTCTATGGCTACACCTTC	CASRGGVVYGYTF
TRBV12-3/TRBV12-4	TRBJ1-6	13	NA	NA	TGTGCCAGCAGTCCCCAGGATCATTCACCCCTCCACTTT	CASSPQDHSPLHF
TRBV5-6	TRBJ2-3	12	NA	NA	TGTGCCAGCAGCACCTTAGCAGATACGCAGTATTTT	CASSTLADTQYF
TRBV5-8	TRBJ1-5	14	NA	NA	TGTGCCAGCAGCTTGCTGGAGGGGTTTCAGCCCCAGCATTTT	CASSLLEGFQPQHF
TRBV29-1	TRBJ1-4	14	NA	few	TGCAGCGTTGAAGATACCGGGGTTAATGAAAAACTGTTTTTT	CSVEDTGVNEKLFF